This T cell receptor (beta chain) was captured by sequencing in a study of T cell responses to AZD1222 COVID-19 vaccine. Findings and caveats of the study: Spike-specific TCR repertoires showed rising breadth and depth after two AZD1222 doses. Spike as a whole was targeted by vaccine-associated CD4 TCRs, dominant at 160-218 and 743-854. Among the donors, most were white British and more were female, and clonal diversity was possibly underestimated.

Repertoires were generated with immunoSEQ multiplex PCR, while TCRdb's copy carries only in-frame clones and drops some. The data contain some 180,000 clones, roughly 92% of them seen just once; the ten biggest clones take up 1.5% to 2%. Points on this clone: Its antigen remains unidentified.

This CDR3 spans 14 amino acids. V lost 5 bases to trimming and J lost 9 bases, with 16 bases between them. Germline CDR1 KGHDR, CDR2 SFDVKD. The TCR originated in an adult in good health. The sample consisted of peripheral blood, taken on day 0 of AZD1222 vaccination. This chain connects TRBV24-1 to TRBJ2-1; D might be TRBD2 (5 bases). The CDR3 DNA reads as TGTGCCACCAGTGCGGCAGGAGGCCCTAGTGAGCAGTTCTTC. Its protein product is CATSAAGGPSEQFF.